This T cell receptor (beta chain) stems from a study of T cells in tumors after PD-1 blockade. Study-level information: Prior checkpoint blockade, systemic immunosuppressant use, or anti-cancer therapy within 4 weeks excluded patients. Each patient got pembrolizumab 200 mg every 3 weeks or cemiplimab 350 mg every 2 weeks. On average, peripheral blood gave approximately 120,000 TCR templates and tens of thousands of unique clonotypes. Study results and caveats: Some novel exhausted tumor clones appeared in pre-treatment blood, suggesting peripheral recruitment.

Assay: immunoSEQ multiplex PCR; the TCRdb copy retains only in-frame clones and omits some. The sample has under 6,500 clones, around 83% seen once; the top ten hold 48%. The V end was cut by 1 base, the J end by 3 bases, with 9 bases between. CDR1 is SGHAT, CDR2 FQNNGV, per germline. There are 14 residues in the CDR3. As regards this clone: Its antigen is not identified.

The clonotype comes from a human donor with advanced basal cell or squamous cell carcinoma (not recorded which). Here the sequenced sample was PBMCs, taken after anti-PD-1 therapy. The V and J genes are TRBV11-2 and TRBJ1-1; D is perhaps TRBD1 (5 bases). The CDR3 reads CASSLGGPYTEAFF. CDR3 bases: TGTGCCAGCAGCTTAGGGGGACCTTACACTGAAGCTTTCTTT.